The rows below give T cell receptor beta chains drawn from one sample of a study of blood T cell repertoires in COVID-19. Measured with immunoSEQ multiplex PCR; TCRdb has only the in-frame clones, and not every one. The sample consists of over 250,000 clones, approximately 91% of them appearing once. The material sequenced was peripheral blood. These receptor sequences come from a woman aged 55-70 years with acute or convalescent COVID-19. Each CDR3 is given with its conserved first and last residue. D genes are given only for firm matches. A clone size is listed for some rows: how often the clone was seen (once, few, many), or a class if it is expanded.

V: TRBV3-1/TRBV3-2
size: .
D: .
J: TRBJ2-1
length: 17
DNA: TGTGCCAGCAGCCAAGATCTAAGGCTAGCGTTGTACAATGAGCAGTTCTTC
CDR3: CASSQDLRLALYNEQFF

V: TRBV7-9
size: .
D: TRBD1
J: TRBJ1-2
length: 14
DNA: TGTGCCAGCAGCTTAGAGGGGACAGTCTATGGCTACACCTTC
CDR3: CASSLEGTVYGYTF

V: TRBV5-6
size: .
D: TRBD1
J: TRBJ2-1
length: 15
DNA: TGTGCCAGCAGCTTCCCCGGGACAGGGGGGAATGAGCAGTTCTTC
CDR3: CASSFPGTGGNEQFF

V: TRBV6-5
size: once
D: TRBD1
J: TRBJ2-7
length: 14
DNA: TGTGCCAGCAGTTACTTGGGACAGCGCTACGAGCAGTACTTC
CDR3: CASSYLGQRYEQYF

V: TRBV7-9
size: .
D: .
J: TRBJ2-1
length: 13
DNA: TGTGCCAGCAGCTTAGAGAGGGTCAGTGAGCAGTTCTTC
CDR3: CASSLERVSEQFF

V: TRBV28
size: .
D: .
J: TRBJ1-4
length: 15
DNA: TGTGCCAGCAGTCTAGAGGGACCGGGAGGGGAAAAACTGTTTTTT
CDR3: CASSLEGPGGEKLFF

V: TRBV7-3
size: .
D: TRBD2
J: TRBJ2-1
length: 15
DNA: TGTGCCAGCAGCTCAACCTCGGGACTAGCGGATGAGCAGTTCTTC
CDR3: CASSSTSGLADEQFF

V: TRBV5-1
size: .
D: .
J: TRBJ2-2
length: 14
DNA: TGCGCCAGCAGCTTGGCCGAGATCACCGGGGAGCTGTTTTTT
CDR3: CASSLAEITGELFF

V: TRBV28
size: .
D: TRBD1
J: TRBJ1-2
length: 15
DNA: TGTGCCAGCAGTTCCCCCGAGGGACAGGGGTATGGCTACACCTTC
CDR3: CASSSPEGQGYGYTF

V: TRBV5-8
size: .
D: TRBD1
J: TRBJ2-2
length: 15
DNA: TGTGCCAGCAGCGCCGGGACAGGGGGTGTCGGGGAGCTGTTTTTT
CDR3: CASSAGTGGVGELFF

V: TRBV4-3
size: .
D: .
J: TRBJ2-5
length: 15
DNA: TGCGCCAGCAGCCAAGATTGGGGGGGCGTTGAGACCCAGTACTTC
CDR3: CASSQDWGGVETQYF

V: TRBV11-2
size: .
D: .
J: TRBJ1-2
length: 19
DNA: TGTGCCAGCAGCCCCGTCCGGGGAGGGGGGAGCGAAGGGGGCTATGGCTACACCTTC
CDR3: CASSPVRGGGSEGGYGYTF

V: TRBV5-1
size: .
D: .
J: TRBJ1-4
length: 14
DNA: TGCGCCAGCAGCTTGGTTGGAGGTAATGAAAAACTGTTTTTT
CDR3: CASSLVGGNEKLFF

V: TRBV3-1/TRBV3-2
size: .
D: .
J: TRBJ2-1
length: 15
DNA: TGTGCCAGCAGCCAAGAATGCGCAGGGGCCGATGAGCAGTTCTTC
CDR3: CASSQECAGADEQFF

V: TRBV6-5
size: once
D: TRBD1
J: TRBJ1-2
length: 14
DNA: TGTGCCAGCATTACAGGGGGCGGAGGCTATGGCTACACCTTC
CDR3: CASITGGGGYGYTF

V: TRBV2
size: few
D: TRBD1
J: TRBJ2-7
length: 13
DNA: TGTGCCGGTCAGGGGGCATCTACACGGGAGCAGTACTTC
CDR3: CAGQGASTREQYF

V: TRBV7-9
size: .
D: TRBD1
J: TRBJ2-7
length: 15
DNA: TGTGCCAGCAGCTTAGGGGACAGCACCTCCTACGAGCAGTACTTC
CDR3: CASSLGDSTSYEQYF

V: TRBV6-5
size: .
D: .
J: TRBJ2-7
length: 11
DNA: TGTGCCAGCAGCTCTAGGATCGAGCAGTACTTC
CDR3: CASSSRIEQYF

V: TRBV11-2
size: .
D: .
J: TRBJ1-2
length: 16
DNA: TGTGCCAGCAGCTTAGAACCGTGGCAGAAAATCTATGGCTACACCTTC
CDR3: CASSLEPWQKIYGYTF

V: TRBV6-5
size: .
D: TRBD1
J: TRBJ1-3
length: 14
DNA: TGTGCCAGCAGTCTCGACAGGGATGGAAACACCATATATTTT
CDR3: CASSLDRDGNTIYF

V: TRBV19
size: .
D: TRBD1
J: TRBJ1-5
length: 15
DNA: TGTGCCAGTAGTACCGGGACAGGGATCGGTCAGCCCCAGCATTTT
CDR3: CASSTGTGIGQPQHF

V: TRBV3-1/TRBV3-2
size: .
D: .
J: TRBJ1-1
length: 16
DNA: TGTGCCAGCAGCCATTCTATAAAGACAGGTTGGACTGAAGCTTTCTTT
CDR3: CASSHSIKTGWTEAFF

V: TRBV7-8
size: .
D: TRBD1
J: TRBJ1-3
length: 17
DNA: TGTGCCAGCAGCTTAAGGGCATGGGACAGCTCTGGAAACACCATATATTTT
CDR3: CASSLRAWDSSGNTIYF

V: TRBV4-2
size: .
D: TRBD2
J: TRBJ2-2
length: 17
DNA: TGTGCCAGCAGCCGACCCACCGGGACTAGCGGTCCCGGGGAGCTGTTTTTT
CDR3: CASSRPTGTSGPGELFF

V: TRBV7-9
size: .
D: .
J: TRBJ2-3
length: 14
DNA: TGTGCCAGCAGCTTAGACCCGGGAATCGATACGCAGTATTTT
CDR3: CASSLDPGIDTQYF

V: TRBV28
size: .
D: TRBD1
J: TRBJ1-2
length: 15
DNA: TGTGCCAGCAGCCTTCGGACAGGCCCCAATTATGGCTACACCTTC
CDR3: CASSLRTGPNYGYTF

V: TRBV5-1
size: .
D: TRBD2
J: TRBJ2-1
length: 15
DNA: TGCGCCAGCAGCCTGACTAGCGGGAGATCCCATGAGCAGTTCTTC
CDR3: CASSLTSGRSHEQFF

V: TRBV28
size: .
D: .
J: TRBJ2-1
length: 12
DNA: TGTGCCATCGGGGGGCCCCACAATGAGCAGTTCTTC
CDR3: CAIGGPHNEQFF

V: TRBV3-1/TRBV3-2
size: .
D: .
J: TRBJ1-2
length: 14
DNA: TGTGCCAGCAGCCTTCATGGAGGGGATTCTGGCTACACCTTC
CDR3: CASSLHGGDSGYTF

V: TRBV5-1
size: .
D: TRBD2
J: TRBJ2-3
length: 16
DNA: TGCGCCAGCAGCACAAGGACTAGCGGGGGCACAGATACGCAGTATTTT
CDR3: CASSTRTSGGTDTQYF

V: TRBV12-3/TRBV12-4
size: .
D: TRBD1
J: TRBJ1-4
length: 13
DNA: TGTGCCAGTCTGAGGGGGCCTAATGAAAAACTGTTTTTT
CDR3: CASLRGPNEKLFF

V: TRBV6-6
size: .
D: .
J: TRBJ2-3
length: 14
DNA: TGTGCCAGCAGCTTCGCCCAGGGTACAGATACGCAGTATTTT
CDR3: CASSFAQGTDTQYF

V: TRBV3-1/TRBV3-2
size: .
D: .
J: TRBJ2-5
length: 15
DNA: TGTGCCAGCAGCCAAGATCAGACCACGAGGGAGACCCAGTACTTC
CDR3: CASSQDQTTRETQYF

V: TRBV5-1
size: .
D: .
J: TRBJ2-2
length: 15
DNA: TGCGCCAGCAGCTTACAGGGCGACGGCACCGGGGAGCTGTTTTTT
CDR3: CASSLQGDGTGELFF

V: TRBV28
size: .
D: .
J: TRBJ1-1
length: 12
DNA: TGTGCCACAGGGGTGAGGGACACTGAAGCTTTCTTT
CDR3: CATGVRDTEAFF

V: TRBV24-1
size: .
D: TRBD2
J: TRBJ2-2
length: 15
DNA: TGTGCCACCAGTGATTCCCGGGGGGGTAACGGGGAGCTGTTTTTT
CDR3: CATSDSRGGNGELFF

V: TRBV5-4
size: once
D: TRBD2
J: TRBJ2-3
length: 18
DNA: TGTGCCAGCAGCTTGGGCCTAGCGGGTACCTCTAGCACAGATACGCAGTATTTT
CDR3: CASSLGLAGTSSTDTQYF

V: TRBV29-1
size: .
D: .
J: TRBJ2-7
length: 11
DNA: TGCAGCTCGAGGGACACCTACGAGCAGTACTTC
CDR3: CSSRDTYEQYF

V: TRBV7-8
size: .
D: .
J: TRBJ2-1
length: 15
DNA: TGTGCCAGCAGCTACCGCGGGGCGGTCTACAATGAGCAGTTCTTC
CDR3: CASSYRGAVYNEQFF